This TCR beta chain came from a study of T cells in Graves' hyperthyroidism and ophthalmopathy. Study-wide results and caveats: Most expanded thyroid clonotypes above 0.001 recurred in blood.

The CDR3 covers 13 residues. V was trimmed by 7 bases and J by 7 bases, leaving 16 bases between them. Clinical symptoms, serum thyroxine and TRAb, thyroid ultrasound and orbital computed tomography together formed the diagnostic basis. This clonotype was picked up one time. Antigen specificity is unknown. RNA transcripts gave rise to amplified TCR beta CDR3 regions. HTBI primers were used for first-round RT-PCR of the TCR CDR3. Via MiXCR, TCRdb re-called the multiplex PCR reads, giving one row per CDR3 protein. The table records approximately 700,000 distinct CDR3 sequences, over 40% of them present only once.

V is TRBV12-3 or TRBV12-4 and J is TRBJ1-1; weak D call: TRBD1 (5 bases). Sequenced input: peripheral blood or thyroid tissue (not recorded which). This clonotype was sampled from an adult man with Graves' disease, either hyperthyroidism or ophthalmopathy (not recorded which). CDR3 DNA: TGTGCCAGCACCCCTGCGGGGGTTTTTGAAGCTTTCTTT. Its translation is CASTPAGVFEAFF.